One sample yielded the 22 T cell receptor beta chains listed below, sequenced in a study of CXCR3-negative and CXCR3-positive naive CD8 T cells. The method, 5' RACE with UMI labels, was used to prepare the TRB cDNA libraries. TCRdb reanalyzed the 5' RACE reads, giving one entry per CDR3 protein sequence and no DNA. The repertoire table contains tens of thousands of distinct CDR3 sequences. Specimen: naive CXCR3- CD8+ T cells from blood. Noted subset: CD45RO-CCR7+CD27+CD95- naive CD8+ T cells lacking CXCR3 (TNR3-). These receptors were obtained from a human donor in good health. Some clones in this sample may be carry-over from other donors' samples.

The chain joins TRBV5-6 to TRBJ2-7; TCRdb's D call of TRBD2 is untestable without DNA. CDR3 length: 12 residues. Germline CDR1 and CDR2: SGHDT and YYEEEE. The CDR3 loop reads CASSSPPEEQYF.

The chain recombines TRBV29-1 with TRBJ1-1; TCRdb gives TRBD1 as the D gene, but with no DNA this cannot be confirmed. This CDR3 has 14 residues. Germline CDR1 reads SQVTM; CDR2 reads ANQGSEA. The chain's CDR3 is CSVESLGGYTEAFF.

V is TRBV20-1 and J is TRBJ1-3; TCRdb gives TRBD1 as the D gene, but with no DNA this cannot be confirmed. The CDR3 loop spans 14 amino acids. From germline, CDR1 is DFQATT and CDR2 SNEGSKA (reference sequence). The CDR3 loop is CSALQRGSGNTIYF.

The gene calls are TRBV29-1 and TRBJ2-3; absent DNA, TCRdb's TRBD1 call cannot be checked. CDR1 and CDR2 from the germline V gene are SQVTM and ANQGSEA. The CDR3 runs to 14 residues. This chain's CDR3 is CSVEGAGSTDTQYF.

The genes are TRBV4-3 and TRBJ2-3; TCRdb's D call of TRBD2 is untestable without DNA. The length of the CDR3 is 16 residues. From germline, CDR1 is LGHNA and CDR2 YSLEER. The CDR3 sequence is CASSQDRASGGDTQYF.

The chain recombines TRBV29-1 with TRBJ2-1; the TRBD1 assignment by TCRdb is unverifiable without DNA. Germline V gives CDR1 SQVTM, CDR2 ANQGSEA. The CDR3 has 14 residues. CDR3 sequence reads: CSVEPGTRGNEQFF.

The CDR3 sequence: CSVIPQGLGKIQYF. The rearrangement joins TRBV29-1 to TRBJ2-4; TCRdb selects TRBD2, and the lack of DNA leaves this call unchecked. The germline V gene has CDR1 SQVTM and CDR2 ANQGSEA. This CDR3 has 14 amino acids.

The chain links TRBV3-1 to TRBJ2-1. The germline gives CDR1 LGHDT, CDR2 YNNKEL (reference sequence). CDR3 size: 16 residues. This chain's CDR3 is CASSQDRSSSYNEQFF.

V gene TRBV4-1 combines with J gene TRBJ2-3. Germline-derived CDR1 and CDR2 are MGHRA and YSYEKL. The CDR3 has 17 amino acids. This CDR3 is CASSPMGIASATDTQYF.

This chain links TRBV3-1 with TRBJ1-1; TCRdb gives TRBD1 as the D gene, but with no DNA this cannot be confirmed. Per the germline V gene, CDR1 is LGHDT and CDR2 is YNNKEL (reference sequence). This CDR3 has 15 amino acids. CDR3 loop: CASSQEGAWVTEAFF.

The CDR3: CATSRGSDGYEQYF. The V and J genes are TRBV15 and TRBJ2-7. The CDR3 loop spans 14 amino acids. In germline, CDR1 is LNHNV, CDR2 YYDKDF (reference sequence).

The chain links TRBV28 to TRBJ2-1; lacking DNA, the TRBD2 call made by TCRdb goes unchecked. This CDR3 region has 19 residues. The germline gives CDR1 MDHEN, CDR2 SYDVKM. CDR3 sequence: CASRPPGLAGDGSYNEQFF.

The J gene is TRBJ2-1, the V gene TRBV7-9; with no DNA, the TCRdb D assignment of TRBD1 cannot be verified. Per germline, CDR1 SEHNR and CDR2 FQNEAQ (reference sequence). CDR3 length: 14 residues. The CDR3 sequence: CAGNMQGLNNEQFF. Variable domain in full (rest from reference TRBV7-9 and TRBJ2-1): DTGVSQNPRHKITKRGQNVTFRCDPISEHNRLYWYRQTLGQGPEFLTYFQNEAQLEKSRLLSDRFSAERPKGSFSTLEIQRTEQGDSAMYLCAGNMQGLNNEQFFGPGTRLTVL.

V usage is TRBV4-3 and J usage is TRBJ1-1. Germline V CDR1 and CDR2: LGHNA, YSLEER. This CDR3 spans 15 amino acids. CDR3 in amino acids: CASSQGGGYNTEAFF.

The rearrangement links TRBV12-3 or TRBV12-4 to TRBJ1-2; checking the TCRdb D call of TRBD1 is not possible without DNA. The CDR3 contains 11 residues. The CDR3 loop is CASSLGGGYTF.

This chain uses TRBV5-6 with TRBJ2-2; the D call of TRBD1 rests on TCRdb alone, since no DNA is present to check it. This CDR3 spans 16 amino acids. The V gene's germline CDR1 is SGHDT and CDR2 YYEEEE. CDR3 residues: CASSPGQGSSPGELFF.

V is TRBV25-1 and J is TRBJ1-4; the D gene TCRdb calls, TRBD1, cannot be checked with no DNA. Germline lookup yields CDR1 MGHDK and CDR2 SYGVNS. The CDR3 consists of 14 residues. The CDR3 loop reads CASSSGQNNEKLFF.

The V and J genes are TRBV27 and TRBJ2-5; the D call from TCRdb, TRBD1, cannot be confirmed without DNA. The CDR3 consists of 13 residues. Looked up from germline, CDR1 is MNHEY and CDR2 is SMNVEV (reference sequence). CDR3 amino acids: CASTRQDQETQYF.

The gene calls are TRBV10-1 and TRBJ2-1; TCRdb lists TRBD2, though no DNA is available to test this call. There are 13 residues in the CDR3. Germline lookup yields CDR1 WNHNN and CDR2 SYGVQD (reference sequence). CDR3: CASSITSFDEQFF.

The V call is TRBV19, the J call TRBJ2-1. CDR1 is LNHDA and CDR2 is SQIVND in the germline V gene (reference sequence). The length of the CDR3 is 16 residues. CDR3 protein: CASSTSMMAAYNEQFF.

The chain's CDR3 is CSAVALGAYNEQFF. The rearrangement links TRBV29-1 to TRBJ2-1; TCRdb gives TRBD1 as the D gene, but with no DNA this cannot be confirmed. CDR1 SQVTM and CDR2 ANQGSEA come from the germline V gene. CDR3 length: 14 amino acids.

The chain is built from TRBV2 and TRBJ2-7; the TCRdb call, TRBD1, lacks DNA for checking. Germline V gene sequence: CDR1 SNHLY, CDR2 FYNNEI. CDR3 length equals 15 residues. The CDR3 loop is CASSREGGGPYEQYF.